Following are 10 T cell receptor beta chains from one sample sequenced in a study of T cells after somatic rescue of genetic block. Sequencing used immunoSEQ multiplex PCR; TCRdb keeps in-frame clones, though not all of them. Found here are tens of thousands of clones, roughly 91% of them singletons; the top ten hold 2.5% to 3%. Sequencing used peripheral blood mononuclear cells (PBMCs). All receptors come from a man aged 30 to 39.

The genes are TRBV2 and TRBJ2-2, with D unresolved. V shed 7 bases and J shed 1 base, with 4 bases lying between them. The CDR3 consists of 12 residues. Germline V lookup: CDR1 SNHLY, CDR2 FYNNEI. The CDR3 DNA sequence: TGTGCCAGCACAGAGAACACCGGGGAGCTGTTTTTT. Protein: CASTENTGELFF.

The chain uses TRBV5-1 and TRBJ1-4; TRBD1 aligns across 11 bases. Germline V gives CDR1 SGHRS, CDR2 YFSETQ. The CDR3 sequence is 17 residues long. Trimming cost V 1 base and J 6 bases; bases outside gene matches: 8. CDR3 loop: CASSLYGQGAVDEKLFF. DNA for the CDR3: TGCGCCAGCAGCTTGTATGGACAGGGGGCCGTAGATGAAAAACTGTTTTTT.

The chain links TRBV18 to TRBJ2-7; TRBD2 aligns across 11 bases. Trimming removed 6 bases from V and 0 bases from J; junction bases left unmatched: 16. Germline V gene data show CDR1 as KGHSH and CDR2 as LQKENI. The CDR3 totals 19 residues. The CDR3 region has the DNA TGTGCCAGCTCGTCCCCGGGACGGTGGGGACTAGCGGACTCCTACGAGCAGTACTTC. This sequence encodes CASSSPGRWGLADSYEQYF. The complete variable domain, with remaining parts taken from reference TRBV18 and TRBJ2-7, reads NAGVMQNPRHLVRRRGQEARLRCSPMKGHSHVYWYRQLPEEGLKFMVYLQKENIIDESGMPKERFSAEFPKEGPSILRIQQVVRGDSAAYFCASSSPGRWGLADSYEQYFGPGTRLTVT.

The V and J genes are TRBV10-3 and TRBJ2-3, with 11 positions matching TRBD2. CDR3 size: 18 residues. Unmatched junction bases numbered 12, after V lost 6 bases and J lost 1 base. From germline, CDR1 is ENHRY and CDR2 SYGVKD. CDR3 loop: CAIRGSLTSGRGTDTQYF. The CDR3 DNA sequence: TGTGCCATCAGGGGGTCCCTTACTAGCGGGAGAGGCACAGATACGCAGTATTTT.

This rearrangement joins TRBV9 to TRBJ2-1, with D unclear. The CDR3 length is 13 residues. The germline gives CDR1 SGDLS, CDR2 YYNGEE. Trimming shortened V by 4 bases and J by 7 bases, and 12 bases separated the two germline ends. The CDR3 coding sequence is TGTGCCAGCAGCTACCGACCCGAAAATGAGCAGTTCTTC. This codes for CASSYRPENEQFF.

The chain combines TRBV5-4 with TRBJ2-1; no clear D. Trimming left V 0 bases short and J 1 base short, with 11 bases between. CDR1 is SGHNT and CDR2 is YYREEE in the germline V gene (reference sequence). There are 16 residues in the CDR3. CDR3 nucleotides: TGTGCCAGCAGCTTGGGCTTAGGGCTTTCCTACAATGAGCAGTTCTTC. Its protein is CASSLGLGLSYNEQFF.

This chain uses TRBV7-8 with TRBJ1-4; D not resolved. The germline V gene encodes CDR1 SGHVS and CDR2 FQNEAQ. V was pared by 1 base and J by 7 bases, with 7 bases between. The CDR3 sequence is 13 residues long. In DNA, the CDR3 is TGTGCCAGCAGCTTAGGGGGTGGTGAAAAACTGTTTTTT. Translation: CASSLGGGEKLFF.

The chain joins TRBV18 to TRBJ2-5; 14 bases are shared with TRBD2. Germline V gene sequence: CDR1 KGHSH, CDR2 LQKENI. V was clipped by 2 bases and J by 5 bases; unmatched bases: 16. This CDR3 spans 20 amino acids. The CDR3 protein is CASSPNPFQTSGRAWETQYF. The DNA of the CDR3 is TGTGCCAGCTCACCAAATCCGTTCCAGACTAGCGGGAGGGCCTGGGAGACCCAGTACTTC.

This clone was recorded once. V and J are TRBV5-1 and TRBJ1-2; D is uncertain. Germline CDR1 SGHRS, CDR2 YFSETQ. V dropped 0 bases and J dropped 2 bases, with 5 bases sitting between them. The CDR3 runs 13 residues. CDR3 region: CASSLAPNYGYTF. The CDR3 DNA follows: TGCGCCAGCAGCTTGGCACCGAACTATGGCTACACCTTC.

The table lists this clone with a few counts. The J gene is TRBJ1-2, the V gene TRBV6-1; 7 positions agree with TRBD1. Losses at the gene ends were 8 bases for V and 5 bases for J; bases not matched to a gene: 8. This CDR3 comprises 13 residues. The V gene's germline CDR1 is MNHNS and CDR2 SASEGT. CDR3 amino acids: CASPRGGGYGYTF. In DNA, the CDR3 is TGTGCCAGCCCCAGGGGGGGTGGATATGGCTACACCTTC.